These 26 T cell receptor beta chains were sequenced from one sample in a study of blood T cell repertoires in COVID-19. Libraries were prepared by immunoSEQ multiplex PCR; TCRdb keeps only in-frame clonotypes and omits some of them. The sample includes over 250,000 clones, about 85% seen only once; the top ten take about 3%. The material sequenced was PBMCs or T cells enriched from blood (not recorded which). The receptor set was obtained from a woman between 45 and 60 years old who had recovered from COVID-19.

CDR3 sequence reads: CASSSGQGSTDTQYF. In DNA form, the CDR3 reads TGTGCCAGCAGCTCGGGACAGGGTAGCACAGATACGCAGTATTTT. This chain joins TRBV5-5 and TRBJ2-3; 9 nucleotides agree with TRBD1. Germline values: CDR1 SGHKS, CDR2 YYEKEE (reference sequence). The ends lost 3 bases at V and 0 bases at J; junction bases unmatched: 2. The CDR3 has 15 residues.

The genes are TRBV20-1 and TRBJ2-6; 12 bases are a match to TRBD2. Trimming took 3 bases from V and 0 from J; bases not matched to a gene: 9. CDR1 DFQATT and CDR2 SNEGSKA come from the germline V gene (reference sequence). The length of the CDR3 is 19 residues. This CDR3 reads CSASLASGRGNSGANVLTF. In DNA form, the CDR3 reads TGCAGTGCTAGTCTAGCTAGCGGGAGGGGAAACTCTGGGGCCAACGTCCTGACTTTC.

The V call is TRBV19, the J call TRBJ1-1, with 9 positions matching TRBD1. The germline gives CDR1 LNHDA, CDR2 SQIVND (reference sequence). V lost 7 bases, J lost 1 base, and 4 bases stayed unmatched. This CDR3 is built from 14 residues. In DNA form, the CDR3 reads TGTGCCAGTATCAGGGACAGGGCGAACACTGAAGCTTTCTTT. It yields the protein CASIRDRANTEAFF.

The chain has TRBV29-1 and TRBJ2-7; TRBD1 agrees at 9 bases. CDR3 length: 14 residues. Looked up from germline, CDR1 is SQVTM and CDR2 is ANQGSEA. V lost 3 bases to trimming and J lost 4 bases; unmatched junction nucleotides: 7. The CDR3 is CSVERDRAPYEQYF. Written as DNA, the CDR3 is TGCAGCGTTGAGAGGGACAGGGCCCCTTACGAGCAGTACTTC.

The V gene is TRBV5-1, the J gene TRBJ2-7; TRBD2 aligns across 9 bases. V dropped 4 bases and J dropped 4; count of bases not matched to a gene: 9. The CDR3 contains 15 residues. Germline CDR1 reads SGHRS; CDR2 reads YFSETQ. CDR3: CASSLASGTPYEQYF. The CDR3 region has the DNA TGCGCCAGCAGCCTAGCTAGCGGGACGCCTTACGAGCAGTACTTC.

The CDR3 here is CASSTKTSGGSSYNEQFF. In nucleotides, the CDR3 is TGTGCCAGCAGCACTAAGACTAGCGGGGGTAGCTCCTACAATGAGCAGTTCTTC. This chain uses TRBV7-9 with TRBJ2-1, with 12 bases lining up with TRBD2. Germline V gene lookup returns CDR1 SEHNR and CDR2 FQNEAQ (reference sequence). Losses at the gene ends were 5 bases for V and 0 bases for J; bases not matched to a gene: 8. This CDR3 is built from 18 residues.

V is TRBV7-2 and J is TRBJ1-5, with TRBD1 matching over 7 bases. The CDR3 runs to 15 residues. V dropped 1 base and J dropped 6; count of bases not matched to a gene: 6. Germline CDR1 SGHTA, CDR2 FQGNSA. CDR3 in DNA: TGTGCCAGCAGCTTAGTGGCAGGGGGAGGTCAGCCCCAGCATTTT. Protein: CASSLVAGGGQPQHF.

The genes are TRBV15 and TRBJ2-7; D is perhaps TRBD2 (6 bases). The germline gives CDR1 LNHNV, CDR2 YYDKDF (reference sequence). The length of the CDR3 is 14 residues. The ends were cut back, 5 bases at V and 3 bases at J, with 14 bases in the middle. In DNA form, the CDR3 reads TGTGCCACCAGCGGCGGGATAGCGGACTACGAGCAGTACTTC. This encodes CATSGGIADYEQYF.

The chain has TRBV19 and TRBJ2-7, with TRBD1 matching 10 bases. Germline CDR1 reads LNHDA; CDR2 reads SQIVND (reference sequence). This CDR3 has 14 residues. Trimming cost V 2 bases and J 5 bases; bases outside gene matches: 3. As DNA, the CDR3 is TGTGCCAGTAGTATAACCGGGACAGGGGACGAGCAGTACTTC. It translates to CASSITGTGDEQYF.

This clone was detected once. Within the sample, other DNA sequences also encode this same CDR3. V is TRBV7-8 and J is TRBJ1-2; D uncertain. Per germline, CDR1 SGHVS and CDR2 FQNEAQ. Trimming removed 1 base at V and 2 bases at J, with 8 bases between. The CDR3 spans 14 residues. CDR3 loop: CASSLGRANYGYTF. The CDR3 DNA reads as TGTGCCAGCAGCTTAGGGAGAGCGAACTATGGCTACACCTTC.

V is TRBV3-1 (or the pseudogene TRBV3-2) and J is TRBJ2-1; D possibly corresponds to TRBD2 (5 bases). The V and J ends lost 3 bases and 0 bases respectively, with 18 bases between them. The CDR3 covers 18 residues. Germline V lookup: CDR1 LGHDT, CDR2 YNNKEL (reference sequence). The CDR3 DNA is TGTGCCAGCAGCCATTTAATCGAGCGGAGAAGCTCCTACAATGAGCAGTTCTTC. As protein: CASSHLIERRSSYNEQFF.

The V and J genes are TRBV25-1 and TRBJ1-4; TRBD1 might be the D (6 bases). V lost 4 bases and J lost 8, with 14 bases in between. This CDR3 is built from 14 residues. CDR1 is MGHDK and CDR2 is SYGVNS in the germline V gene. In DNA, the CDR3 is TGTGCCAGCAGTGTGACAGGTTCCGGGGAAAAACTGTTTTTT. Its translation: CASSVTGSGEKLFF.

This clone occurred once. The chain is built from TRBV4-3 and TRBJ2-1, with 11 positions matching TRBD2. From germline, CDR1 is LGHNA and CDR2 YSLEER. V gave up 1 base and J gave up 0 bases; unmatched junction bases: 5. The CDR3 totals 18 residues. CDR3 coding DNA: TGCGCCAGCAGCCAAGGCCCCGGGACTAGCGGCTCCTACAATGAGCAGTTCTTC. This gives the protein CASSQGPGTSGSYNEQFF.

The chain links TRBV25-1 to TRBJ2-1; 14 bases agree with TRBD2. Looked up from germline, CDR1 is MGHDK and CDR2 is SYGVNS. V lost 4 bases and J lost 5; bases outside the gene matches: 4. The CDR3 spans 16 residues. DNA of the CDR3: TGTGCCAGCAGTGGACTAGCGGGAGGGAAGGACAATGAGCAGTTCTTC. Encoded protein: CASSGLAGGKDNEQFF.

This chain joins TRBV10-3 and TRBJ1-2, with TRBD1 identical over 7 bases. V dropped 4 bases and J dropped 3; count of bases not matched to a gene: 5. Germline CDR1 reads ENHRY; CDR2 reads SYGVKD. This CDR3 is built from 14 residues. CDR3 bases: TGTGCCATCAGTGCAAAACAGGGGTACTATGGCTACACCTTC. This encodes CAISAKQGYYGYTF.

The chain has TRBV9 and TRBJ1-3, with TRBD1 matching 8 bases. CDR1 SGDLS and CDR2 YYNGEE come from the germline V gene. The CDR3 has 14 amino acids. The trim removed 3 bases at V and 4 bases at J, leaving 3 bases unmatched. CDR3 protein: CASSGTGTGNTIYF. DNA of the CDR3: TGTGCCAGCAGCGGGACAGGGACAGGAAACACCATATATTTT.

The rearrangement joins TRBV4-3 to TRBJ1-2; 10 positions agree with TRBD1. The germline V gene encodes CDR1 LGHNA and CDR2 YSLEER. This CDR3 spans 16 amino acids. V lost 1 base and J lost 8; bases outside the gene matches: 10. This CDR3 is CASSQGGDRGSGGYTF. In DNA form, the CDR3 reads TGCGCCAGCAGCCAAGGGGGGGACAGGGGTAGCGGAGGCTACACCTTC.

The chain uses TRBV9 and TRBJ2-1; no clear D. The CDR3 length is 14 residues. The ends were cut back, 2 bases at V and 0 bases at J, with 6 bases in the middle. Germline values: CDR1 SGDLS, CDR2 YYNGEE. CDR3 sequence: CASSVGFSYNEQFF. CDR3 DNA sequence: TGTGCCAGCAGCGTGGGCTTCTCCTACAATGAGCAGTTCTTC. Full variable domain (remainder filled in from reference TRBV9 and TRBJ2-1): DSGVTQTPKHLITATGQRVTLRCSPRSGDLSVYWYQQSLDQGLQFLIQYYNGEERAKGNILERFSAQQFPDLHSELNLSSLELGDSALYFCASSVGFSYNEQFFGPGTRLTVL.

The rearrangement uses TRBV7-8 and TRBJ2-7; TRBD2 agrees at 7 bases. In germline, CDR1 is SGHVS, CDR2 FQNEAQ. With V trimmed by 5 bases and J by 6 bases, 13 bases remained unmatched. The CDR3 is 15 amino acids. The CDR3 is CASSRQRGWTSEQYF. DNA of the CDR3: TGTGCCAGCAGCCGACAGCGGGGTTGGACTAGCGAGCAGTACTTC.

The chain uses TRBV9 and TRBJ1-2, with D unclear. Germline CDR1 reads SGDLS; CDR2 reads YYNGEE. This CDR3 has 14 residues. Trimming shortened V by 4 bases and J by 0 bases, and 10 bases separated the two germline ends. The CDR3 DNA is TGTGCCAGCAGCCCGAGGGCGTCTAACTATGGCTACACCTTC. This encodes CASSPRASNYGYTF.

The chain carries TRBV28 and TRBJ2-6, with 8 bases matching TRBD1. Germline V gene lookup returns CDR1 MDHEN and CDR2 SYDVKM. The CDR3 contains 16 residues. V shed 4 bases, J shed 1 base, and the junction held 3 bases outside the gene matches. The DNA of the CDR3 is TGTGCCAGCAGTTCCGGGACAGGATCTGGGGCCAACGTCCTGACTTTC. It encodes CASSSGTGSGANVLTF.

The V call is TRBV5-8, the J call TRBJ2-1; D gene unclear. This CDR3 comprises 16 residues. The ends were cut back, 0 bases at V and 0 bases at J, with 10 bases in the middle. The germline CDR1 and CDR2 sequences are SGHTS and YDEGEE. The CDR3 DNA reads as TGTGCCAGCAGCTTGGCCTCAGGAAGCTCCTACAATGAGCAGTTCTTC. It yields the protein CASSLASGSSYNEQFF.

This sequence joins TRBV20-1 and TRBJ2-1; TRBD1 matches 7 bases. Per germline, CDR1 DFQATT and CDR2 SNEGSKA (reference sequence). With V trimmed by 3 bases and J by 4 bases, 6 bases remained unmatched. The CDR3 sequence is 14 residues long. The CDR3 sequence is CSASKGARYNEQFF. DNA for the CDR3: TGCAGTGCTAGTAAGGGGGCGCGGTACAATGAGCAGTTCTTC.

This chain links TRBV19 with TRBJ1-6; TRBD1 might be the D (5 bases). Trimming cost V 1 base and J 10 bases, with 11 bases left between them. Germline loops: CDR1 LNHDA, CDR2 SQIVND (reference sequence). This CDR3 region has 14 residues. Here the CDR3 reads CASSIGGVGSPLHF. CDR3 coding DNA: TGTGCCAGTAGTATAGGGGGCGTTGGCTCACCCCTCCACTTT.

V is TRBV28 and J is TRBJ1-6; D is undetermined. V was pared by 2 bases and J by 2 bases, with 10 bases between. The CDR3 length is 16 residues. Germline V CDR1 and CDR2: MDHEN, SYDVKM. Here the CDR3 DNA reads TGTGCCAGCAGTTTAAACCTGGGCGCCTATAATTCACCCCTCCACTTT. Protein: CASSLNLGAYNSPLHF.

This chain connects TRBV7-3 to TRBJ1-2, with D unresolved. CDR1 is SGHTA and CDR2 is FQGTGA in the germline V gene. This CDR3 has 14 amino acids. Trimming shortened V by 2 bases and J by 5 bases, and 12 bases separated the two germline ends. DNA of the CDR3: TGTGCCAGCAGCTTAGATCGAGGGAGTTATGGCTACACCTTC. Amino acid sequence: CASSLDRGSYGYTF.